This TCR beta chain derives from a study of blood T cells in healthy people across ages. Germline CDR1 is SGHRS and CDR2 is YFSETQ. V dropped 7 bases and J dropped 3 bases, with 17 bases sitting between them. CDR3 length: 14 residues. Primers used in a second PCR of about 7 to 12 cycles were a sample-barcoded 5' primer and a J-beta primer mix. With 12 random nucleotides, a template-switch adaptor tagged each individual cDNA molecule. Each CDR3 protein gets one entry after TCRdb re-called the 5' RACE reads with MiXCR. This table has over 1,500,000 distinct CDR3 sequences, roughly 52% appearing once. Peripheral blood samples of 9.5 to 10 milliliters were drawn from each donor. This clonotype was detected a few times.

Sequences were obtained from blood. This clonotype originated in a woman between 40 and 55 years old in good health. This chain links TRBV5-1 with TRBJ2-7; possible D gene TRBD1, 6 bases. CDR3 sequence (DNA): TGCGCCAGCGGGACCGGACAGATAAACTACGAGCAGTACTTC. Translating it yields CASGTGQINYEQYF.